This T cell receptor beta chain was sequenced in a study of regulatory T cells in long-lasting Graves disease. Study observations and caveats: More public clonotypes were shared by persistent patients (fewer than 3,000) than by new patients (more than 950). Lower TCR diversity was seen in persistent Graves' patients than in newly diagnosed ones. It was in persistent disease that TRBV28, TRBJ1-2 and TRBJ2-5 were favored.

With iRepertoire HTBI primers and Arm-PCR of CDR3 regions, TCR beta libraries were built. One entry per CDR3 protein results from TCRdb running MiXCR on the multiplex PCR reads. The profile shows around 450,000 distinct CDR3 sequences, about 22% of them singletons. Germline CDR1 and CDR2: SEHNR and FQNEAQ (reference sequence). V was pared by 5 bases and J by 0 bases, with 16 bases between. The length of the CDR3 is 16 residues. Time point meaning: persistent/refractory GD, antithyroid drugs over 5 years with positive TRAb. Isolated PBMC RNA provided the starting material for the TCR library. For this clonotype: Its target is not known.

The chain recombines TRBV7-9 with TRBJ1-2; the D gene is possibly TRBD1 (5 bases). The sample was peripheral blood mononuclear cells (PBMCs), taken when the disease was refractory, from a patient treated with antithyroid drugs. The TCR originated in a female donor with Graves disease. This CDR3 reads CASSPEGHLANYGYTF. In DNA form, the CDR3 reads TGTGCCAGCAGCCCAGAGGGGCACCTAGCTAACTATGGCTACACCTTC.